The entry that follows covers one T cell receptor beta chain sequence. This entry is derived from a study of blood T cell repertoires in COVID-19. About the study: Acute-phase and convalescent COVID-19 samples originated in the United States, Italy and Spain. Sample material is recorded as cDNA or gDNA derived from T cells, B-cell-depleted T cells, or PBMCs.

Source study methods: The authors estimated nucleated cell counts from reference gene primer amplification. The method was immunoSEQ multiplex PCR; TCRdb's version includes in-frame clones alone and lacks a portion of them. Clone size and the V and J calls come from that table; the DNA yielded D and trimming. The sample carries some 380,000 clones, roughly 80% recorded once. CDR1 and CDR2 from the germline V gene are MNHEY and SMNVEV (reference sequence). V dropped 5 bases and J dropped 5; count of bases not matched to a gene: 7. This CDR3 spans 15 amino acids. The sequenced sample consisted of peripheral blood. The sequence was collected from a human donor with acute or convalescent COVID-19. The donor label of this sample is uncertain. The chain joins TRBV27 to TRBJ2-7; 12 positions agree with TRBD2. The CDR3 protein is CASSLRTSGKNEQYF. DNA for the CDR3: TGTGCCAGCAGTCTCCGGACTAGCGGGAAGAACGAGCAGTACTTC.